This T cell receptor (beta chain) was profiled in a study of T-cell reconstitution after alpha-beta-depleted transplantation in children. Whole-study findings and limits: At one year after transplant, newly produced T cells mostly accounted for T-cell counts and diversity. Recipient T cells and thymic progenitors that survived gave rise to the high TCRbeta diversity observed at day 60 in some patients. Reportedly, roughly two months post-transplant, alpha-beta T cells arose from several hundred expanded graft clones.

Unique molecular identifiers featured in how the TCRbeta library was prepared. TCRdb analysed the PCR reads with MiXCR anew, one entry per CDR3 protein. The repertoire consists of 500,000 to 750,000 distinct CDR3 sequences, with more than 20% occurring once and the leading ten covering 35% to 40%. As regards this clonotype: The target antigen is unknown.

Germline V lookup: CDR1 MGHRA, CDR2 YSYEKL. Trimming took off 3 bases at V and 0 bases at J, with 16 bases between the two ends. The CDR3 contains 17 residues. The receptor was derived from a boy under two years old with Wiskott-Aldrich syndrome, due to receive a stem cell transplant. This material consisted of PBMCs, taken before TCRalphabeta/CD19-depleted stem cell transplant. The rearrangement links TRBV4-1 to TRBJ2-3, with D perhaps TRBD2 (6 bases). CDR3 nucleotide sequence: TGCGCCAGCAGCCAGAGGACGGCCAGCGGGAGCACAGATACGCAGTATTTT. As protein: CASSQRTASGSTDTQYF.